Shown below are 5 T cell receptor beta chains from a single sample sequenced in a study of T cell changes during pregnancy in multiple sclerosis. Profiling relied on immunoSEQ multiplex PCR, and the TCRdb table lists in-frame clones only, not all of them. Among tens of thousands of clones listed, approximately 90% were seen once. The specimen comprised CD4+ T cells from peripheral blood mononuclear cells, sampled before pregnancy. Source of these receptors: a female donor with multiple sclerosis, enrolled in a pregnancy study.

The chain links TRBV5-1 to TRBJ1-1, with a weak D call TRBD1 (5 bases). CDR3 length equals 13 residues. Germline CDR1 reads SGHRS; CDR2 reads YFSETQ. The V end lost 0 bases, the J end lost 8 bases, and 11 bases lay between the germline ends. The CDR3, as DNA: TGCGCCAGCAGCTTGGCCTCGGGGGGGGAAGCTTTCTTT. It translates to CASSLASGGEAFF.

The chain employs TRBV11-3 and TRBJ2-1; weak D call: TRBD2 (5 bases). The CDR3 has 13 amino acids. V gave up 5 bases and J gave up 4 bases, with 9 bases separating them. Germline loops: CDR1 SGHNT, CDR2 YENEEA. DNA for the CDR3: TGTGCCAGCAGCCCGGACTCATACAATGAGCAGTTCTTC. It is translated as CASSPDSYNEQFF.

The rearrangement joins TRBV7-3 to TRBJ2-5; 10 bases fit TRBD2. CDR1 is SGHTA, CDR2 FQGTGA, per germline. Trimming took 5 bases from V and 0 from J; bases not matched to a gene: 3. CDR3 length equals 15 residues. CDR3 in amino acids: CASSPGLAYQETQYF. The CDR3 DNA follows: TGTGCCAGCAGCCCGGGACTAGCGTACCAAGAGACCCAGTACTTC.

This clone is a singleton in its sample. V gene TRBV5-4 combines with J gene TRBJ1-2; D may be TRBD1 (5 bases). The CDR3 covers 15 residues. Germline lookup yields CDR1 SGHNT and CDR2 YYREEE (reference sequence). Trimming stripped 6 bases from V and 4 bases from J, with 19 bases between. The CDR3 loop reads CASTQGGGDLYGYTF. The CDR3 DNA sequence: TGTGCCAGCACCCAGGGAGGCGGGGACCTCTATGGCTACACCTTC.

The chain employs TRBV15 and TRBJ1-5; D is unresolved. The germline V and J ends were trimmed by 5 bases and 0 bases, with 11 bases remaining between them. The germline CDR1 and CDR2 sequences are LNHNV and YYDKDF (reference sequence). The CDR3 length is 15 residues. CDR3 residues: CATSPRVGSNQPQHF. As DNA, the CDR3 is TGTGCCACCAGCCCGCGGGTGGGTAGCAATCAGCCCCAGCATTTT.